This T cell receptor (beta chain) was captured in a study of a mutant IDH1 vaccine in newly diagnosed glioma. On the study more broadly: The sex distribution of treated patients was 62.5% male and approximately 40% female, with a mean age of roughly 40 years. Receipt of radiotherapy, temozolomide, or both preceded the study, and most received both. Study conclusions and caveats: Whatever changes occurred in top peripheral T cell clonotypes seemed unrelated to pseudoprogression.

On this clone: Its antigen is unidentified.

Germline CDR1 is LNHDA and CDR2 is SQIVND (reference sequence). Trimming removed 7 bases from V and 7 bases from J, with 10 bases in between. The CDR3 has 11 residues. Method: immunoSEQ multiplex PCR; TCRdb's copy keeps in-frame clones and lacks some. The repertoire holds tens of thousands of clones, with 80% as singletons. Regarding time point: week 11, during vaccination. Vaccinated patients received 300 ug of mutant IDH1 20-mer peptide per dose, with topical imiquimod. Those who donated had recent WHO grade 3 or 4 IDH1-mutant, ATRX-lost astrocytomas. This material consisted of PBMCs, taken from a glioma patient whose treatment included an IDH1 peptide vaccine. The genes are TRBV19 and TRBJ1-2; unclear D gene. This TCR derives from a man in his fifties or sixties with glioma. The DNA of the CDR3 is TGTGCCAGTACACCGGGGATTGGCTACACCTTC. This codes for CASTPGIGYTF.